Reported below is one T cell receptor (beta chain). Its antigen remains unknown. The data were taken from a study of cytomegalovirus exposure and HLA in healthy donors. Study-level findings and limits: In an earlier analysis, productive rearrangement rates for most beta V segments clustered near 87% or 30%. In a later analysis, 17,000 or so TCR beta sequences were associated with HLA alleles at 0.05 false discovery rate. It was in a later analysis that TCR association rates were seen to vary by HLA locus, highest for DRB1 and lowest for HLA-C.

The study ran its PCR with 60 Vbeta and 13 Jbeta primers. The table came from immunoSEQ multiplex PCR; TCRdb's copy has only in-frame clones and leaves some out. Counted here are about 160,000 clones, about three quarters occurring once; the ten biggest clones make up about 4.5%. V was pared by 1 base and J by 8 bases, with 11 bases between. Germline V gives CDR1 MDHEN, CDR2 SYDVKM. This CDR3 has 13 amino acids. The sample comprised PBMCs. This sequence originates from a man between 18 and 35 years old in good health and CMV-seropositive. The V call is TRBV28, the J call TRBJ1-2; D gene ambiguous. The chain's CDR3 is CASSLYGFEGYTF. CDR3 nucleotide sequence: TGTGCCAGCAGTTTATACGGGTTTGAAGGCTACACCTTC.